One sample yielded the 20 T cell receptor beta chains listed below, sequenced in a study of cytomegalovirus exposure and HLA in healthy donors. Primers: 60 Vbeta forward and 13 Jbeta reverse. Assay used: immunoSEQ multiplex PCR; TCRdb lists only in-frame clones, some missing. The data contain approximately 140,000 clones, 60% to 85% of them singletons. Sequencing was performed on PBMCs. The receptors were sampled from a man in his forties in good health and CMV-seropositive.

CDR3 sequence: CASSLVLGQGYGTEAFF. The CDR3 DNA follows: TGCGCCAGCAGCTTGGTCCTGGGACAGGGGTACGGCACTGAAGCTTTCTTT. This chain uses TRBV5-1 with TRBJ1-1; TRBD1 matches 10 bases. The germline V gene encodes CDR1 SGHRS and CDR2 YFSETQ. The J segment lost 4 bases and the V segment lost 0 bases, leaving 9 bases of the junction unmatched. The CDR3 is 17 residues long. The full variable domain, rest sourced from reference TRBV5-1 and TRBJ1-1, is KAGVTQTPRYLIKTRGQQVTLSCSPISGHRSVSWYQQTPGQGLQFLFEYFSETQRNKGNFPGRFSGRQFSNSRSEMNVSTLELGDSALYLCASSLVLGQGYGTEAFFGQGTRLTVV.

The genes are TRBV6-5 and TRBJ2-7; D possibly corresponds to TRBD2 (5 bases). Per germline, CDR1 MNHEY and CDR2 SVGAGI. CDR3 length: 13 amino acids. The V end lost 2 bases, the J end lost 1 base, and 6 bases lay between the germline ends. The CDR3 DNA reads as TGTGCCAGCAGTTACCGCGGGTCCTACGAGCAGTACTTC. It translates to CASSYRGSYEQYF.

The V gene is TRBV11-3, the J gene TRBJ2-1, with TRBD2 matching 14 bases. The ends lost 5 bases at V and 16 bases at J; junction bases unmatched: 13. Germline V gene lookup returns CDR1 SGHNT and CDR2 YENEEA. This CDR3 has 15 amino acids. CDR3 in DNA: TGTGCCAGCAGCCAGGGACTAGCGGGAGCCGCGGGAAAATTCTTC. This translates into CASSQGLAGAAGKFF. Drawing the rest from reference TRBV11-3 and TRBJ2-1, the complete variable domain is EAGVVQSPRYKIIEKKQPVAFWCNPISGHNTLYWYLQNLGQGPELLIRYENEEAVDDSQLPKDRFSAERLKGVDSTLKIQPAELGDSAVYLCASSQGLAGAAGKFFGPGTRLTVL.

The chain uses TRBV5-6 and TRBJ1-4; no reliable D call. Germline CDR1 and CDR2: SGHDT and YYEEEE. There are 12 residues in the CDR3. V shed 1 base and J shed 5 bases, with 3 bases lying between them. CDR3 loop: CASSLPNEKLFF. The DNA for the CDR3 is TGTGCCAGCAGCTTGCCGAATGAAAAACTGTTTTTT. The full variable domain, in which reference TRBV5-6 and TRBJ1-4 provide the parts outside the CDR3, is DAGVTQSPTHLIKTRGQQVTLRCSPKSGHDTVSWYQQALGQGPQFIFQYYEEEERQRGNFPDRFSGHQFPNYSSELNVNALLLGDSALYLCASSLPNEKLFFGSGTQLSVL.

A few counts support this clone. The rearrangement links TRBV9 to TRBJ2-3; maybe TRBD1 (5 bases). Trimming pared 0 bases from V and 2 bases from J, leaving 10 bases between. The germline gives CDR1 SGDLS, CDR2 YYNGEE. The CDR3 extends over 15 amino acids. CDR3 sequence (DNA): TGTGCCAGCAGCGTAGTCCAGGGTAACACAGATACGCAGTATTTT. Translating it yields CASSVVQGNTDTQYF.

The chain combines TRBV2 with TRBJ2-6; D perhaps matches TRBD1 (8 bases). Germline-derived CDR1 and CDR2 are SNHLY and FYNNEI. V lost 10 bases, J lost 2 bases, and 15 bases lay in between. The CDR3 has 15 amino acids. CDR3 protein: CAIDRGGTGANVLTF. The CDR3 coding sequence is TGTGCCATCGACAGGGGAGGGACTGGGGCCAACGTCCTGACTTTC.

This clone appeared a few times. This chain links TRBV5-4 with TRBJ2-7, with a weak D call TRBD1 (5 bases). Trimming took 0 bases from V and 4 from J, leaving 5 bases between them. CDR3 length equals 12 residues. The germline CDR1 and CDR2 sequences are SGHNT and YYREEE (reference sequence). The CDR3 protein is CASSLEGYEQYF. The CDR3 DNA sequence: TGTGCCAGCAGCTTGGAGGGGTACGAGCAGTACTTC.

The chain combines TRBV5-1 with TRBJ2-5; possibly TRBD2 for D (5 bases). V lost 2 bases and J 2 bases, leaving 13 bases between the germline ends. The CDR3 contains 15 residues. Germline CDR1 reads SGHRS; CDR2 reads YFSETQ. CDR3 bases: TGCGCCAGCAGCTTACGGAGCGGAAAACAAGAGACCCAGTACTTC. It codes for CASSLRSGKQETQYF.

V usage is TRBV12-5 and J usage is TRBJ1-1, with 9 positions matching TRBD1. CDR1 and CDR2 (germline): LGHNT, FRNRAP. This CDR3 spans 16 amino acids. V lost 2 bases and J lost 2; bases outside the gene matches: 6. In nucleotides, the CDR3 is TGTGCTAGTGGTTTGCCACAGGGGGCTATAAACACTGAAGCTTTCTTT. Protein: CASGLPQGAINTEAFF.

The V and J genes are TRBV19 and TRBJ2-3; tentative D call: TRBD1 (5 bases). V lost 2 bases, J lost 2 bases, and 23 bases lay in between. Germline CDR1 LNHDA, CDR2 SQIVND (reference sequence). The CDR3 has 19 residues. The chain's CDR3 is CASSISPPSGYPPTDTQYF. The CDR3 region has the DNA TGTGCCAGTAGTATATCACCCCCCTCAGGGTATCCCCCCACAGATACGCAGTATTTT. The variable domain in full, completed from reference TRBV19 and TRBJ2-3, reads DGGITQSPKYLFRKEGQNVTLSCEQNLNHDAMYWYRQDPGQGLRLIYYSQIVNDFQKGDIAEGYSVSREKKESFPLTVTSAQKNPTAFYLCASSISPPSGYPPTDTQYFGPGTRLTVL.

This clone was detected a few times. As DNA, the CDR3 is TGTGCCAGCTCACCATCAGGGGGCTCCTATAATTCACCCCTCCACTTT. Protein product: CASSPSGGSYNSPLHF. The chain is built from TRBV18 and TRBJ1-6; 7 nucleotides agree with TRBD1. The germline CDR1 and CDR2 sequences are KGHSH and LQKENI. The CDR3 has 16 amino acids. Germline trimming cut 2 bases from V and 0 bases from J; bases unmatched to any gene: 1. The full variable domain, rest sourced from reference TRBV18 and TRBJ1-6, is NAGVMQNPRHLVRRRGQEARLRCSPMKGHSHVYWYRQLPEEGLKFMVYLQKENIIDESGMPKERFSAEFPKEGPSILRIQQVVRGDSAAYFCASSPSGGSYNSPLHFGNGTRLTVT.

The rearrangement joins TRBV7-6 to TRBJ1-2; 10 bases are a match to TRBD1. Germline CDR1 SGHVS, CDR2 FNYEAQ. The CDR3 runs to 16 residues. The V gene end was trimmed by 5 bases and the J gene end by 0 bases; junction bases not matched to a gene: 6. Here the CDR3 DNA reads TGTGCCAGCAGCCGGACAGGGGGAGCGGCTAACTATGGCTACACCTTC. As protein: CASSRTGGAANYGYTF.

For this clone: Compared with germline, one end of the junction differs, possibly owing to a read error. The chain uses TRBV29-1 and TRBJ2-7, with a weak D call TRBD2 (5 bases). CDR3 length equals 12 residues. Germline CDR1 SQVTM, CDR2 ANQGSEA. CDR3 residues: CSVKRGSYERYF. The CDR3, as DNA: TGCAGCGTTAAACGGGGTTCCTACGAGCGGTACTTC.

A few counts support this clone. The rearrangement joins TRBV5-1 to TRBJ2-5; 12 bases map to TRBD1. The V gene's germline CDR1 is SGHRS and CDR2 YFSETQ. The V and J ends lost 4 bases and 9 bases, in that order; junction bases with no gene match: 1. The CDR3 has 12 amino acids. CDR3 sequence: CASSRDRGPQYF. The CDR3 DNA follows: TGCGCCAGCAGCCGGGACAGGGGGCCCCAGTACTTC.

The chain combines TRBV5-1 with TRBJ1-2, with D perhaps matching TRBD1 (6 bases). Germline loops: CDR1 SGHRS, CDR2 YFSETQ. Trimming shortened V by 4 bases and J by 0 bases, and 10 bases separated the two germline ends. CDR3 length: 14 residues. CDR3 region: CASSPTGTNYGYTF. DNA for the CDR3: TGCGCCAGCAGCCCGACAGGTACTAACTATGGCTACACCTTC.

The chain employs TRBV28 and TRBJ1-2, with TRBD1 as a possible D gene (6 bases). Per germline, CDR1 MDHEN and CDR2 SYDVKM. V gave up 6 bases and J gave up 4 bases, with 12 bases separating them. CDR3 length: 13 residues. CDR3 residues: CASRPQGSYGYTF. In nucleotides, the CDR3 is TGTGCCAGCAGGCCCCAGGGGAGCTATGGCTACACCTTC.

V is TRBV5-6 and J is TRBJ2-5; D not certain. Per the germline V gene, CDR1 is SGHDT and CDR2 is YYEEEE. The CDR3 covers 13 residues. Between the trimmed V and J ends, which lost 4 bases and 1 base, there was a span of 8 bases. This CDR3 reads CASSTLSQETQYF. The DNA for the CDR3 is TGTGCCAGCAGCACACTATCCCAAGAGACCCAGTACTTC.

CDR3 sequence: CASSLVGEETQYF. In DNA form, the CDR3 reads TGTGCCAGCAGCTTAGTAGGGGAAGAGACCCAGTACTTC. The chain has TRBV7-6 and TRBJ2-5; D is possibly TRBD1 (5 bases). The germline gives CDR1 SGHVS, CDR2 FNYEAQ. The CDR3 extends over 13 amino acids. With 1 base removed from V and 3 bases from J, the gap between germline ends came to 6 bases. The full variable domain, completed using reference TRBV7-6 and TRBJ2-5, is GAGVSQSPRYKVTKRGQDVALRCDPISGHVSLYWYRQALGQGPEFLTYFNYEAQQDKSGLPNDRFSAERPEGSISTLTIQRTEQRDSAMYRCASSLVGEETQYFGPGTRLLVL.

This sequence joins TRBV19 and TRBJ2-3; 12 bases map to TRBD2. This CDR3 is 15 amino acids long. V trimming: 4 bases; J trimming: 5 bases; junction bases outside the gene matches: 4. Germline V gene lookup returns CDR1 LNHDA and CDR2 SQIVND (reference sequence). The CDR3 here is CASSTSGGAGDTQYF. The CDR3 DNA is TGTGCCAGTAGTACTAGCGGGGGGGCCGGAGATACGCAGTATTTT.

This chain uses TRBV15 with TRBJ2-7, with D perhaps TRBD2 (6 bases). This CDR3 has 14 amino acids. In germline, CDR1 is LNHNV, CDR2 YYDKDF (reference sequence). V lost 4 bases and J 6 bases, leaving 16 bases between the germline ends. This chain's CDR3 is CATSKSSGRPEQYF. In DNA, the CDR3 is TGTGCCACCAGCAAAAGCAGCGGGCGCCCCGAGCAGTACTTC.